These T cell receptor beta chains were read from a single sample in a study. TCRdb re-called the multiplex PCR reads through MiXCR, storing one row per CDR3 protein. The table includes 700 or so distinct CDR3 sequences, 3% to 4% detected once. Sequencing was carried out using naive CD4+ T cells sorted from blood. These receptor sequences come from a female donor with breast cancer. Each CDR3 is given with its conserved first and last residue. A D gene is named only where the DNA matches it firmly. Not every row has a clone size; where given, it reads once, few, many or a size class.

V gene,D gene,J gene,CDR3 length,clone size,CDR3 protein,CDR3 DNA
TRBV12-3/TRBV12-4,-,TRBJ1-2,13,medium-sized,CASSPDSRRYYTF,TGTGCCAGCAGTCCGGACAGTCGAAGGTACTACACCTTC
TRBV12-3/TRBV12-4,-,TRBJ1-2,12,medium-sized,CASSLIPHGYTF,TGTGCCAGCAGCCTTATCCCGCACGGCTACACCTTC
TRBV12-3/TRBV12-4,-,TRBJ1-2,15,medium-sized,CASSRPRGHNYGYTF,TGTGCCAGCAGCCGACCTAGGGGCCATAACTATGGCTACACCTTC
TRBV12-3/TRBV12-4,-,TRBJ1-2,14,medium-sized,CASTRTGANYGYTF,TGTGCCAGCACTCGAACAGGTGCTAACTATGGCTACACCTTC
TRBV12-3/TRBV12-4,-,TRBJ1-2,11,medium-sized,CASTGNYGYTF,TGTGCCAGTACAGGGAACTATGGCTACACCTTC
TRBV12-3/TRBV12-4,-,TRBJ1-2,14,medium-sized,CASSLARVIYGYTF,TGTGCCAGCAGTTTAGCGCGGGTGATCTATGGCTACACCTTC
TRBV12-3/TRBV12-4,-,TRBJ1-2,15,large,CASSLPSTDSYGYTF,TGTGCCAGCAGCCTTCCGTCTACTGACAGCTATGGCTACACCTTC
TRBV12-3/TRBV12-4,TRBD1,TRBJ1-2,14,medium-sized,CASSISLGQSGYTF,TGTGCCAGCAGTATTAGCCTGGGACAGTCTGGCTACACCTTC
TRBV12-3/TRBV12-4,TRBD1,TRBJ1-2,15,medium-sized,CASTLGQAELYGYTF,TGTGCCAGCACCCTGGGACAGGCGGAACTCTATGGCTACACCTTC
TRBV12-3/TRBV12-4,TRBD1,TRBJ1-2,15,large,CASSLARTTGSGYTF,TGTGCCAGCAGTTTAGCCAGGACGACAGGGTCTGGCTACACCTTC
TRBV12-3/TRBV12-4,-,TRBJ1-2,16,medium-sized,CASSLVVTGNPFGYTF,TGTGCCAGCAGTTTAGTAGTAACAGGGAATCCATTTGGCTACACCTTC
TRBV12-3/TRBV12-4,-,TRBJ1-2,14,medium-sized,CASSLSPGDYGYTF,TGTGCCAGCAGTTTATCCCCAGGAGACTATGGCTACACCTTC
TRBV12-3/TRBV12-4,-,TRBJ1-2,14,medium-sized,CASSEYQGIYGYTF,TGTGCCAGCAGTGAATATCAGGGAATCTATGGCTACACCTTC
TRBV12-3/TRBV12-4,-,TRBJ1-2,13,medium-sized,CASSVRDLFGYTF,TGTGCCAGCAGTGTTAGGGATCTCTTTGGCTACACCTTC
TRBV12-3/TRBV12-4,-,TRBJ1-2,13,-,CASSSHRAYGYTF,TGTGCCAGCAGTTCTCACAGGGCCTATGGCTACACCTTC
TRBV12-3/TRBV12-4,TRBD1,TRBJ1-2,13,medium-sized,CASRRQGNYGYTF,TGTGCCAGCAGACGACAGGGTAACTATGGCTACACCTTC
TRBV12-3/TRBV12-4,-,TRBJ1-2,11,medium-sized,CASGLSYGYTF,TGTGCCAGCGGGCTCAGCTATGGCTACACCTTC
TRBV12-3/TRBV12-4,-,TRBJ1-2,13,medium-sized,CASSPTSYYGYTF,TGTGCCAGCAGCCCTACAAGTTACTATGGCTACACCTTC
TRBV12-3/TRBV12-4,-,TRBJ1-2,16,large,CASSLALQEANYGYTF,TGTGCCAGCAGTTTAGCGCTACAGGAGGCTAACTATGGCTACACCTTC
TRBV12-3/TRBV12-4,TRBD1,TRBJ1-2,15,medium-sized,CASRDGTVLNYGYTF,TGTGCCAGCAGGGATGGGACAGTTTTAAACTATGGCTACACCTTC
TRBV12-3/TRBV12-4,TRBD1,TRBJ1-2,13,medium-sized,CASSSGTGDGYTF,TGTGCCAGCAGTTCGGGGACAGGGGATGGCTACACCTTC
TRBV12-3/TRBV12-4,TRBD1,TRBJ1-2,13,medium-sized,CASSLGTVYGYTF,TGTGCCAGCAGTCTAGGGACAGTCTATGGCTACACCTTC
TRBV12-3/TRBV12-4,-,TRBJ1-2,15,medium-sized,CASSFRRGWGYGYTF,TGTGCCAGCAGTTTCCGCAGGGGATGGGGCTATGGCTACACCTTC
TRBV12-3/TRBV12-4,-,TRBJ1-2,14,medium-sized,CASSSPGLPYGYTF,TGTGCCAGCAGTTCCCCGGGACTCCCCTATGGCTACACCTTC
TRBV12-3/TRBV12-4,-,TRBJ1-2,13,large,CASSTGLQGGYTF,TGTGCCAGCAGTACGGGACTTCAAGGTGGCTACACCTTC
TRBV12-3/TRBV12-4,-,TRBJ1-2,15,medium-sized,CASSLVYRAQSGYTF,TGTGCCAGCAGTTTAGTATACAGGGCCCAGAGCGGCTACACCTTC
TRBV12-3/TRBV12-4,-,TRBJ1-2,18,large,CASSLGPSSLGSNYGYTF,TGTGCCAGCAGTTTAGGTCCATCTAGTCTTGGGAGTAACTATGGCTACACCTTC
TRBV12-3/TRBV12-4,-,TRBJ1-2,13,medium-sized,CASSLNQNYGYTF,TGTGCCAGCAGTTTAAATCAAAACTATGGCTACACCTTC
TRBV12-3/TRBV12-4,-,TRBJ1-2,13,-,CASSFSQGYGYTF,TGTGCCAGCAGTTTTAGTCAGGGGTATGGCTACACCTTC
TRBV12-3/TRBV12-4,-,TRBJ1-2,12,medium-sized,CASNLARRGYTF,TGTGCCAGCAACCTGGCCCGACGGGGCTACACCTTC
TRBV12-3/TRBV12-4,-,TRBJ1-2,16,medium-sized,CASSLRPNRVNYGYTF,TGTGCCAGCAGTTTACGCCCAAATAGGGTAAACTATGGCTACACCTTC
TRBV12-3/TRBV12-4,-,TRBJ1-2,12,large,CASSDSHYGYTF,TGTGCCAGCAGTGACAGTCACTATGGCTACACCTTC
TRBV12-3/TRBV12-4,-,TRBJ1-2,13,large,CASSRRQAYGYTF,TGTGCCAGCAGTCGGCGGCAGGCCTATGGCTACACCTTC
TRBV12-3/TRBV12-4,-,TRBJ1-2,13,medium-sized,CASSYTGNYGYTF,TGTGCCAGCAGTTATACAGGGAACTATGGCTACACCTTC
TRBV12-3/TRBV12-4,TRBD1,TRBJ1-2,13,medium-sized,CASTRTGLNGYTF,TGTGCCAGCACACGGACAGGATTAAATGGCTACACCTTC
TRBV12-3/TRBV12-4,-,TRBJ1-2,12,medium-sized,CASSIDGYGYTF,TGTGCCAGCAGTATCGACGGCTATGGCTACACCTTC
TRBV12-3/TRBV12-4,-,TRBJ1-2,12,medium-sized,CASSLEAYGYTF,TGTGCCAGCAGTTTGGAAGCTTATGGCTACACCTTC
TRBV12-3/TRBV12-4,TRBD1,TRBJ1-2,13,large,CASHLGTAVGYTF,TGTGCCAGCCATCTCGGGACAGCTGTTGGCTACACCTTC
TRBV12-3/TRBV12-4,-,TRBJ1-2,12,medium-sized,CASSFTGLGYTF,TGTGCCAGCAGTTTCACAGGGCTAGGCTACACCTTC
TRBV12-3/TRBV12-4,-,TRBJ1-2,14,hyperexpanded,CASSLRQGLDSYTF,TGTGCCAGCAGTTTAAGGCAGGGGTTGGACAGCTACACCTTC